The clone carrying this T cell receptor beta chain was seen more than once but under ten times. Its target is unknown. Germline V CDR1 and CDR2: DFQATT, SNEGSKA (reference sequence). The CDR3 covers 12 residues. Trimming stripped 4 bases from V and 0 bases from J, with 6 bases between. The data are from a study of early T cells in non-severe SARS-CoV-2 infection. Study-level points and caveats: Matches to VDJdb favored anti-spike CD8 responses and missed private and CD4 specificities.

Researchers tagged individual cDNA molecules with unique molecular identifiers. One entry per CDR3 protein results from TCRdb running MiXCR on the 5' RACE reads. The data contain about 64,000 distinct CDR3 sequences, about 11% of them singletons. This sequence joins TRBV20-1 and TRBJ1-1; D is unresolved. This sample comprised whole blood, obtained at baseline. The receptor was isolated from an adult who was a healthcare worker with PCR-confirmed SARS-CoV-2 infection or an uninfected control (not recorded which). The CDR3 nucleotides read TGCAGTGCTACCGAGATGAACACTGAAGCTTTCTTT. Protein: CSATEMNTEAFF.